This T cell receptor beta chain was documented in a study of blood T cell repertoires in COVID-19. About the research overall: The origin of the acute and convalescent COVID-19 samples was the United States, Italy and Spain. Sources were T cells, B-cell-depleted T cells, or PBMCs; the material itself was cDNA or gDNA.

The CDR3 has 18 residues. Germline V gene sequence: CDR1 LGHDT, CDR2 YNNKEL (reference sequence). With V trimmed by 5 bases and J by 4 bases, 9 bases remained unmatched. This clone was observed a handful of times. Per the authors' pipeline: Amplifying reference gene primers gave estimates of nucleated cell counts. Some clones are missing from TCRdb's copy, which holds only in-frame ones; the method was immunoSEQ multiplex PCR. The V and J calls and clone size were taken over from that table, and D and trimming were inferred from the DNA. The table records over 90,000 clones, 70% to 90% of them present only once.

The material sequenced was peripheral blood. The source is a man aged 40-49 years with active or convalescent COVID-19. The V call is TRBV3-1 (or the pseudogene TRBV3-2), the J call TRBJ2-1; TRBD2 matches at 15 bases. The CDR3 is CASSKPGTSGGTYNEQFF. Here the CDR3 DNA reads TGTGCCAGCAGCAAACCCGGGACTAGCGGGGGGACATACAATGAGCAGTTCTTC.